This T cell receptor (beta chain) was obtained from a study of blood T cell repertoires in COVID-19. Across the whole study: COVID-19 samples, acute and convalescent, were from the United States, Italy and Spain. The cDNA or gDNA used as material had been derived from T cells, B-cell-depleted T cells, or PBMCs.

Germline V gene sequence: CDR1 LGHNA, CDR2 YNFKEQ. The CDR3 runs to 16 residues. V shed 0 bases, J shed 7 bases, and the junction held 10 bases outside the gene matches. Original data processing: Reference gene primer amplification gave nucleated cell count estimates. The table came from immunoSEQ multiplex PCR; TCRdb's copy has only in-frame clones and leaves some out. The D gene and trimming were derived from the DNA, and the V and J assignments and clone size from that table. The sample shows 300,000 to 450,000 clones, approximately 81% of them seen only once. The clonotype originates from a young woman with acute or convalescent COVID-19. Sequenced: peripheral blood. The chain has TRBV4-2 and TRBJ1-2, with 8 bases matching TRBD1. The CDR3 here is CASSQDGTGFERGYTF. The DNA for the CDR3 is TGTGCCAGCAGCCAAGATGGGACAGGTTTCGAACGTGGCTACACCTTC.